These 32 T cell receptor beta chains came from one sample sequenced in a study of cytomegalovirus exposure and HLA in healthy donors. PCR involved 60 Vbeta and 13 Jbeta primers. TCRdb's table, derived via immunoSEQ multiplex PCR, lists solely in-frame clones and lacks some. Counted here are 150,000 to 200,000 clones, over 80% occurring once; the ten biggest clones make up 1.5% to 1.9%. What was sequenced was PBMCs. The receptors were gathered from a man between 35 and 55 years old in good health and CMV-seronegative.

The chain links TRBV5-1 to TRBJ2-7; 12 bases fit TRBD1. CDR1 is SGHRS, CDR2 YFSETQ, per germline. The CDR3 covers 18 residues. V was clipped by 5 bases and J by 5 bases; unmatched bases: 17. The CDR3 coding sequence is TGCGCCAGCAGTCTTAGGGGGACAGGGGGCTCAGGTCCGGACGAGCAGTACTTC. The encoded protein is CASSLRGTGGSGPDEQYF. Full variable domain (rest looked up from reference TRBV5-1 and TRBJ2-7): KAGVTQTPRYLIKTRGQQVTLSCSPISGHRSVSWYQQTPGQGLQFLFEYFSETQRNKGNFPGRFSGRQFSNSRSEMNVSTLELGDSALYLCASSLRGTGGSGPDEQYFGPGTRLTVT.

The sample holds a few counts of this clone. CDR3 sequence reads: CASSSGGGGQPQHF. The CDR3, as DNA: TGTGCCAGCAGTTCGGGTGGGGGGGGTCAGCCCCAGCATTTT. This chain joins TRBV6-1 and TRBJ1-5; maybe TRBD1 (5 bases). The V end lost 5 bases, the J end lost 6 bases, and 14 bases lay between the germline ends. The V gene's germline CDR1 is MNHNS and CDR2 SASEGT. CDR3 size: 14 residues.

The chain employs TRBV7-2 and TRBJ2-7, with 8 bases matching TRBD2. The J segment lost 5 bases and the V segment lost 5 bases, leaving 11 bases of the junction unmatched. Germline CDR1 reads SGHTA; CDR2 reads FQGNSA. This CDR3 spans 15 amino acids. CDR3 in DNA: TGTGCCAGCAGCCCGGGACTAGAGAAGCTGAACGAGCAGTACTTC. This gives the protein CASSPGLEKLNEQYF.

Concerning this clone itself: Other DNA sequences in the sample encode the same CDR3. This chain links TRBV5-1 with TRBJ2-3; a weak D match, TRBD1 (6 bases). This CDR3 has 14 residues. Germline V gene lookup returns CDR1 SGHRS and CDR2 YFSETQ. Trimming took 0 bases from V and 1 from J, leaving 6 bases between them. The CDR3, as DNA: TGCGCCAGCAGCTTGGACAGGGGCACAGATACGCAGTATTTT. This translates into CASSLDRGTDTQYF.

This clone was recorded only once. The chain is built from TRBV5-1 and TRBJ2-7, with D possibly matching TRBD1 (6 bases). The CDR3 loop spans 15 amino acids. Germline lookup yields CDR1 SGHRS and CDR2 YFSETQ. V lost 0 bases, J lost 3 bases, and 13 bases lay in between. This chain's CDR3 is CASSLAPGANYEQYF. The CDR3 nucleotides read TGCGCCAGCAGCTTGGCTCCAGGGGCTAACTACGAGCAGTACTTC.

The chain combines TRBV4-2 with TRBJ2-2; 10 nucleotides agree with TRBD2. The CDR3 sequence is 14 residues long. Germline assignment: CDR1 LGHNA and CDR2 YNFKEQ. V was clipped by 7 bases and J by 4 bases; unmatched bases: 3. In DNA form, the CDR3 reads TGTGCCAGCAAGCGACTAGCGGGCACCGGGGAGCTGTTTTTT. It specifies CASKRLAGTGELFF.

CDR3: CASSSPQVFYEQYF. As DNA, the CDR3 is TGTGCCAGCAGCTCCCCACAGGTTTTCTACGAGCAGTACTTC. The chain couples TRBV7-2 to TRBJ2-5, with TRBD1 as a possible D gene (5 bases). The assigned J gene may be wrong: the sequence end matches TRBJ2-7 better. CDR1 and CDR2 (germline): SGHTA, FQGNSA. The CDR3 has 14 amino acids.

CDR3 residues: CASQGSQGVGQPQHF. For the CDR3, the DNA is TGTGCCAGCCAGGGTTCCCAGGGTGTGGGCCAGCCCCAGCATTTT. V and J are TRBV28 and TRBJ1-5; a possible D gene is TRBD1 (5 bases). Germline CDR1 reads MDHEN; CDR2 reads SYDVKM. The CDR3 has 15 residues. Deletions cut 8 bases from V and 7 bases from J, with 21 bases between.

This clone turned up a few times. The chain is built from TRBV2 and TRBJ2-7; 7 bases agree with TRBD1. The CDR3 totals 15 residues. Looked up from germline, CDR1 is SNHLY and CDR2 is FYNNEI. The V and J ends lost 0 bases and 2 bases, in that order; junction bases with no gene match: 4. Here the CDR3 reads CASSEAQGVPYEQYF. The CDR3 DNA sequence: TGTGCCAGCAGTGAAGCCCAGGGGGTTCCCTACGAGCAGTACTTC.

The chain couples TRBV5-1 to TRBJ2-3, with D possibly being TRBD2 (6 bases). Trimming took 1 base from V and 6 from J, leaving 9 bases between them. CDR1 is SGHRS and CDR2 is YFSETQ in the germline V gene. The CDR3 contains 13 residues. The DNA for the CDR3 is TGCGCCAGCAGCTTGTCGGGGGTGGATACGCAGTATTTT. Residues: CASSLSGVDTQYF. The entire variable domain, with the rest obtained from reference TRBV5-1 and TRBJ2-3, is as follows: KAGVTQTPRYLIKTRGQQVTLSCSPISGHRSVSWYQQTPGQGLQFLFEYFSETQRNKGNFPGRFSGRQFSNSRSEMNVSTLELGDSALYLCASSLSGVDTQYFGPGTRLTVL.

This sequence joins TRBV5-6 and TRBJ2-1, with TRBD1 matching over 9 bases. The germline V gene has CDR1 SGHDT and CDR2 YYEEEE. V was clipped by 2 bases and J by 2 bases; unmatched bases: 2. The CDR3 runs 15 residues. This CDR3 is CASSLTGGPYNEQFF. The DNA of the CDR3 is TGTGCCAGCAGCTTAACAGGGGGCCCCTACAATGAGCAGTTCTTC.

The gene calls are TRBV6-5 and TRBJ2-5; 8 bases match TRBD1. Germline CDR1 MNHEY, CDR2 SVGAGI. The V gene end was trimmed by 8 bases and the J gene end by 5 bases; junction bases not matched to a gene: 1. This CDR3 has 11 amino acids. The CDR3 loop is CASWDRETQYF. The CDR3 DNA reads TGTGCCAGCTGGGACAGGGAGACCCAGTACTTC.

The V and J genes are TRBV6-5 and TRBJ2-1, with TRBD2 matching over 13 bases. Per germline, CDR1 MNHEY and CDR2 SVGAGI. The J segment lost 7 bases and the V segment lost 6 bases, leaving 3 bases of the junction unmatched. The CDR3 covers 14 residues. The CDR3 protein is CASRMGLAGNEQFF. DNA of the CDR3: TGTGCCAGCAGGATGGGACTAGCGGGAAATGAGCAGTTCTTC.

The chain uses TRBV28 and TRBJ1-1, with TRBD1 matching 9 bases. CDR3 length: 16 amino acids. J gave up 5 bases and V 4 bases, and 11 bases lay outside the gene matches. Looked up from germline, CDR1 is MDHEN and CDR2 is SYDVKM. The CDR3 is CASSSPPGTGSTEAFF. CDR3 coding DNA: TGTGCCAGCAGTTCTCCTCCAGGGACAGGGAGTACTGAAGCTTTCTTT.

This clone was detected a few times. V usage is TRBV7-8 and J usage is TRBJ1-2; TRBD1 agrees at 9 bases. The CDR3 contains 15 residues. Per the germline V gene, CDR1 is SGHVS and CDR2 is FQNEAQ. The ends lost 5 bases at V and 2 bases at J; junction bases unmatched: 6. DNA of the CDR3: TGTGCCAGCAGCCCAGGGACAGGGCCGAACTATGGCTACACCTTC. It specifies CASSPGTGPNYGYTF. The entire variable domain, with the rest obtained from reference TRBV7-8 and TRBJ1-2, is as follows: GAGVSQSPRYKVAKRGQDVALRCDPISGHVSLFWYQQALGQGPEFLTYFQNEAQLDKSGLPSDRFFAERPEGSVSTLKIQRTQQEDSAVYLCASSPGTGPNYGYTFGSGTRLTVV.

The CDR3 loop reads CASSLGTEGVEQYF. CDR3 nucleotide sequence: TGCGCCAGCAGCTTGGGGACAGAGGGTGTCGAGCAGTACTTC. The chain combines TRBV5-1 with TRBJ2-5; weak D call: TRBD1 (6 bases). The J call may be faulty, since TRBJ2-7 better matches the DNA end. The CDR3 has 14 amino acids. Germline loops: CDR1 SGHRS, CDR2 YFSETQ.

The J gene is TRBJ1-2, the V gene TRBV27; perhaps TRBD1 as D (6 bases). Germline CDR1 is MNHEY and CDR2 is SMNVEV (reference sequence). CDR3 size: 16 residues. Trimming stripped 8 bases from V and 0 bases from J, with 19 bases between. The CDR3 DNA follows: TGTGCCAGCGGCCTACGACGGACAGTAGCTAACTATGGCTACACCTTC. This encodes CASGLRRTVANYGYTF.

This chain connects TRBV5-4 to TRBJ2-3; D is perhaps TRBD1 (6 bases). Per the germline V gene, CDR1 is SGHNT and CDR2 is YYREEE (reference sequence). The CDR3 is 15 residues long. V was cut by 0 bases and J by 3 bases, with 11 bases left in between. CDR3 protein: CASSLAAGATDTQYF. The CDR3 nucleotides are TGTGCCAGCAGCTTGGCCGCAGGGGCGACAGATACGCAGTATTTT.

This CDR3 reads CASSAGQGHTEAFF. DNA for the CDR3: TGTGCCAGCAGCGCAGGACAGGGCCACACTGAAGCTTTCTTT. V usage is TRBV13 and J usage is TRBJ1-1; TRBD1 agrees at 8 bases. The V gene end was trimmed by 5 bases and the J gene end by 3 bases; junction bases not matched to a gene: 5. The germline gives CDR1 PRHDT, CDR2 FYEKMQ (reference sequence). The CDR3 is 14 amino acids.

This chain connects TRBV7-3 to TRBJ2-1, with TRBD2 matching over 11 bases. The CDR3 has 16 amino acids. V dropped 3 bases and J dropped 6; count of bases not matched to a gene: 7. Germline V CDR1 and CDR2: SGHTA, FQGTGA. CDR3: CASSLTSGVSLNEQFF. CDR3 in DNA: TGTGCCAGCAGCTTGACTAGCGGGGTGTCGCTCAATGAGCAGTTCTTC.

About this clone: Germline is not matched at one junction end, which may reflect a read error. V usage is TRBV7-7 and J usage is TRBJ1-4; D perhaps matches TRBD1 (5 bases). The CDR3 loop spans 13 amino acids. Germline V CDR1 and CDR2: SSHAT, FNYEAQ (reference sequence). CDR3 coding DNA: TGTGCTAGCAGCTGGGGGGTGGGAGAAAAACTGTTTTTT. The encoded protein is CASSWGVGEKLFF.

CDR3 in DNA: TGTGCCAGCAGTTACGCCGGGACAGGGGGCTCTCAGCCCCAGCATTTT. This codes for CASSYAGTGGSQPQHF. The rearrangement links TRBV6-5 to TRBJ1-5, with TRBD1 matching 12 bases. The CDR3 sequence is 16 residues long. Germline CDR1 and CDR2: MNHEY and SVGAGI. V gave up 2 bases and J gave up 6 bases; unmatched junction bases: 5.

In this sample, this clone turned up a few times. This chain joins TRBV4-3 and TRBJ1-2, with TRBD1 matching 7 bases. The germline V gene encodes CDR1 LGHNA and CDR2 YSLEER. The V segment lost 3 bases and the J segment 3 bases; nucleotides outside the gene matches: 4. This CDR3 spans 14 amino acids. The CDR3 nucleotides are TGCGCCAGCAGCCAGTCCCAGGGGGACTATGGCTACACCTTC. As protein: CASSQSQGDYGYTF.

The V and J genes are TRBV7-9 and TRBJ2-1; D is undetermined. The CDR3 extends over 15 amino acids. Germline CDR1 is SEHNR and CDR2 is FQNEAQ (reference sequence). Trimming took 4 bases from V and 0 from J, leaving 10 bases between them. The CDR3 region has the DNA TGTGCCAGCAGCTCGGGTGAAGACTCCTACAATGAGCAGTTCTTC. Translating it yields CASSSGEDSYNEQFF. Looking up the rest from reference TRBV7-9 and TRBJ2-1 gives the full variable domain: DTGVSQNPRHKITKRGQNVTFRCDPISEHNRLYWYRQTLGQGPEFLTYFQNEAQLEKSRLLSDRFSAERPKGSFSTLEIQRTEQGDSAMYLCASSSGEDSYNEQFFGPGTRLTVL.

This clone was seen many times. The chain is built from TRBV5-4 and TRBJ1-4, with D uncertain. V shed 4 bases and J shed 5 bases, with 18 bases lying between them. The CDR3 loop spans 16 amino acids. The germline V gene has CDR1 SGHNT and CDR2 YYREEE (reference sequence). The CDR3 is CASSATGSAFNEKLFF. The CDR3 nucleotides read TGTGCCAGCAGCGCCACGGGGTCCGCCTTCAATGAAAAACTGTTTTTT.

This sequence joins TRBV29-1 and TRBJ2-7; 7 bases match TRBD1. The CDR3 has 12 residues. Looked up from germline, CDR1 is SQVTM and CDR2 is ANQGSEA. V gave up 7 bases and J gave up 3 bases; unmatched junction bases: 6. The DNA for the CDR3 is TGCAGCGGGGTGGGACAGAACTACGAGCAGTACTTC. Its translation: CSGVGQNYEQYF.

CDR3 protein: CASSQDPWGMRGMDEKLFF. The CDR3 DNA sequence: TGCGCCAGCAGCCAAGACCCATGGGGTATGCGGGGCATGGACGAAAAACTGTTTTTT. V usage is TRBV4-3 and J usage is TRBJ1-4; tentative D call: TRBD1 (5 bases). Looked up from germline, CDR1 is LGHNA and CDR2 is YSLEER. The V gene lost 0 bases and the J gene lost 8 bases, with 25 bases spanning the gap. The CDR3 loop spans 19 amino acids.

The gene calls are TRBV9 and TRBJ2-2; no reliable D call. The V end was cut by 1 base, the J end by 0 bases, with 7 bases between. From germline, CDR1 is SGDLS and CDR2 YYNGEE. This CDR3 has 15 residues. The CDR3 sequence is CASSVTSTNTGELFF. For the CDR3, the DNA is TGTGCCAGCAGCGTAACCAGTACGAACACCGGGGAGCTGTTTTTT.

The rearrangement links TRBV28 to TRBJ1-2; no clear D gene. Deletions cut 10 bases from V and 6 bases from J, with 12 bases between. This CDR3 contains 11 residues. Germline CDR1 is MDHEN and CDR2 is SYDVKM. The CDR3 sequence: CATFFENGYTF. As DNA, the CDR3 is TGTGCCACCTTCTTCGAGAATGGCTACACCTTC.

The V call is TRBV14, the J call TRBJ2-1; D is unresolved. The CDR3 extends over 11 amino acids. Germline V gene sequence: CDR1 SGHDN, CDR2 FVKESK. The germline V and J ends were trimmed by 2 bases and 14 bases, with 10 bases remaining between them. Written as DNA, the CDR3 is TGTGCCAGCAGCCAACGGGTTGTGGAGTTCTTC. This codes for CASSQRVVEFF.

The V and J genes are TRBV30 and TRBJ1-2, with 7 bases that match TRBD1. CDR3 length: 14 amino acids. Germline CDR1 reads GTSNPN; CDR2 reads SVGIG (reference sequence). With V trimmed by 3 bases and J by 4 bases, 8 bases remained unmatched. CDR3 in DNA: TGTGCCTGGAGCCGACAGGGATCCATCTATGGCTACACCTTC. Translating it yields CAWSRQGSIYGYTF.

The chain carries TRBV2 and TRBJ2-1; 9 bases fit TRBD1. V lost 7 bases to trimming and J lost 1 base; unmatched junction nucleotides: 11. The germline gives CDR1 SNHLY, CDR2 FYNNEI. The CDR3 consists of 17 residues. The CDR3 spells CASKIRSGTGSYNEQFF. CDR3 DNA: TGTGCCAGCAAGATTAGGTCCGGGACAGGGTCCTACAATGAGCAGTTCTTC.